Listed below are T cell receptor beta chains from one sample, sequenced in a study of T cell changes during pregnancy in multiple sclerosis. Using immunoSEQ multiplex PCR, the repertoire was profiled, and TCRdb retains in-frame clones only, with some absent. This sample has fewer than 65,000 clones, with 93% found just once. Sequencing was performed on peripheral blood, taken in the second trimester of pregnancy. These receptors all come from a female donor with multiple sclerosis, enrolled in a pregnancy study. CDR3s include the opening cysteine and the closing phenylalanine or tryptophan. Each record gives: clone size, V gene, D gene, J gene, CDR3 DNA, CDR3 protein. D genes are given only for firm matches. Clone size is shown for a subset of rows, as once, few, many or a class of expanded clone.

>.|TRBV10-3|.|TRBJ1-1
TGTGCCATCAGTGAGGACCGGGGGAACACTGAAGCTTTCTTT
CAISEDRGNTEAFF
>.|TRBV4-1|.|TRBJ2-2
TGCGCCAGCAGCCAACAAAACACCGGGACAACCAACACCGGGGAGCTGTTTTTT
CASSQQNTGTTNTGELFF
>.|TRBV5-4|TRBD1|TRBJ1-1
TGTGCCAGCAGCTCGTACCTCCGACAGGGGAGGAACACTGAAGCTTTCTTT
CASSSYLRQGRNTEAFF
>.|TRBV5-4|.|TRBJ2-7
TGTGCCAGCAGCTTGTGTGGACAGCGGTGTTTGGAGCAGTACTTC
CASSLCGQRCLEQYF
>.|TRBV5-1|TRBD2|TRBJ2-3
TGCGCCAGCAGCATTTCCGGGACTAGCGTCACTAGCACAGATACGCAGTATTTT
CASSISGTSVTSTDTQYF
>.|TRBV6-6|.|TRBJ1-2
TGTGCCAGCACCCTACAGAGGACAGAAGAGGACTATGGCTACACCTTC
CASTLQRTEEDYGYTF
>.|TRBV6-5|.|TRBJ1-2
TGTGCCAGCGGCCGGAGCTTAAACTATGGCTACACCTTC
CASGRSLNYGYTF
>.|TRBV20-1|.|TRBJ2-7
TGCAGTGCCACCGGGGCCTACGAGCAGTACTTC
CSATGAYEQYF
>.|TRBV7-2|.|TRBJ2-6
TGTGCCAGCAGCTTACTGCCCGGGGGTCTTGGGGCCAACGTCCTGACTTTC
CASSLLPGGLGANVLTF
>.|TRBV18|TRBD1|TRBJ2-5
TGTGCCAGCTCACCACTTAGTACGGGACAGGGATGGGAGACCCAGTACTTC
CASSPLSTGQGWETQYF
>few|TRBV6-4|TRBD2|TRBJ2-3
TGTGCCAGCAGTGCCTCGACTAGCGCGACAGATACGCAGTATTTT
CASSASTSATDTQYF
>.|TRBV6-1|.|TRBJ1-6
TGTGCCAGCAGTAATAAACAGGGTTCCAATTCACCCCTCCACTTT
CASSNKQGSNSPLHF
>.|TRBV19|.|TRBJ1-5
TGTGCCAGTAGTACAGGGGCGGCGCAGCCCCAGCATTTT
CASSTGAAQPQHF
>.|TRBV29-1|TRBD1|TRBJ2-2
TGCAGCGTTGGACAGGGGGTGGACACCGGGGAGCTGTTTTTT
CSVGQGVDTGELFF
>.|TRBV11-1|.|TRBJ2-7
TGTGCCAGCAGCCAGACTGGGAGAAGGAACGAGCAGTACTTC
CASSQTGRRNEQYF
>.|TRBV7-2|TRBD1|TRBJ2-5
TGTGCCAGCAGCCTCCGGGACAGGGGATTCGGGGAGACCCAGTACTTC
CASSLRDRGFGETQYF
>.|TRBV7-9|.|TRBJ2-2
TGTGCCAGCAGCTTGGGTCAGGGGTACACCGGGGAGCTGTTTTTT
CASSLGQGYTGELFF
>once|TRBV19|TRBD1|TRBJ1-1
TGTGCCAGTAGTATTAATAGGGGGCTGGTGTCGGACACTGAAGCTTTCTTT
CASSINRGLVSDTEAFF
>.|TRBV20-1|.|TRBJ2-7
TGCAGTGCTAGCCTTCTCTACGAGCAGTACTTC
CSASLLYEQYF
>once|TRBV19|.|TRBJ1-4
TGTGCCAGTAGGGTGGGCAGAAGAACTAATGAAAAACTGTTTTTT
CASRVGRRTNEKLFF
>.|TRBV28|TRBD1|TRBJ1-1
TGTGCCAGCAAAAGGGACAGGTGGAGGACTGAAGCTTTCTTT
CASKRDRWRTEAFF
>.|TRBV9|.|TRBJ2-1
TGTGCCAGCAGCGTGGTAGGGGGCTCCTACAATGAGCAGTTCTTC
CASSVVGGSYNEQFF
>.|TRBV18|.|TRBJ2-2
TGTGCCAGCTCACCACCGAGAGTTAACCCGAACACCGGGGAGCTGTTTTTT
CASSPPRVNPNTGELFF
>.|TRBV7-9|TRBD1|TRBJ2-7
TGTGCCAGCAGCCTAACTACTACGGGACAGAGCTCCTACGAGCAGTACTTC
CASSLTTTGQSSYEQYF
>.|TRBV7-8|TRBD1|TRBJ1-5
TGTGCCAGCAGTTTATGGACAGGGGATCAGCCCCAGCATTTT
CASSLWTGDQPQHF
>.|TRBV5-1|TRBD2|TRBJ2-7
TGCGCCAGCAGCCTAAGGACTAGCGGGACCTACGAGCAGTACTTC
CASSLRTSGTYEQYF
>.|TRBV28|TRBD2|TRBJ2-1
TGTGCCAGCAGTTTAGCGGGAGAAGGCAATGAGCAGTTCTTC
CASSLAGEGNEQFF